A single T cell receptor (beta chain) is shown here with its context. It lacks a known antigen. It has no much larger one-base neighbor in the sample; base qualities were not kept. The sample is drawn from a study of T cell responses to AZD1222 COVID-19 vaccine (dated by TCRdb to 2020 to 2022). Regarding the complete study: A total of 230 or so trial participants underwent TCR sequencing, of whom 200 to 220 received two doses of AZD1222 and some 25 received two doses of the MenACWY control vaccine. Trial participants were enrolled into age subgroups of 18-55, 56-69 and 70-plus years, which contained about 150, 27 and 61 TCR-sequenced participants, respectively. The full study reports these points: Conclusions about previously exposed vaccinees are limited because only a handful of AZD1222 recipients were SARS-CoV-2 seropositive at baseline. Because no day 14 peak-response samples were available, repertoires were characterized only after the peak T cell response. Epitopes outside the regions mutated in the B.1.351 and B.1.1.7 variants were reportedly recognized by nearly half of the unique spike-specific TCRs. After two AZD1222 doses, spike-specific TCR breadth and depth were significantly higher than at day 0 and than in MenACWY recipients. The 56-69-year group was small, and its depth increase did not reach significance, likely because of low power. Vaccine-associated CD4 TCRs spanned the whole spike protein, with dominant responses in regions 160-218 and 743-854. Participants were mostly white British, with more females than males. The authors suggested clonal diversity may have been underestimated.

CDR1 and CDR2 are read off the germline V gene as SGHVS and FQNEAQ. From the cysteine up to the phenylalanine, the CDR3 has a length of 14 residues. The only DNA kept is the CDR3, 42 bases in frame from the first base. V is reduced by 7 bases and J by 3 bases, leaving a spacing of 15 bases between them. The CDR3 regions of human TCRbeta chains were analyzed by immunosequencing. Concerning the study's data processing: TCRs in the repertoires were compared against a reference library of SARS-CoV-2-specific TCRs that had been generated with the MIRA antigen-specificity platform. Breadth was defined as the fraction of unique TCRs that were SARS-CoV-2-associated. Depth was defined as the fraction of total T cells that were SARS-CoV-2-associated. Using the MIRA data, every spike-specific TCR was mapped to the spike region that the TCR reacted to and assigned to either a CD4 or a CD8 class. Log10-transformed breadth and depth values were compared by one-way ANOVA with Sidak's multiple comparisons tests. This immuneACCESS table, as held by TCRdb, lists in-frame sequences with V and J called but not all clones. Of the missing ones, under half trace to an unresolved V gene in checked studies; the others have no known cause. V and J calls and clone size are copied from that table; D and trimming were computed from the DNA. The sample table records over 100,000 clones; around 87% of these occur just once. The ten largest make up about 4.6% of the sample.

According to the study, the label for this sample's time point signals: about 28 days (+/-7) after the second vaccine dose. AZD1222 recipients with second doses at about 4 weeks or about 12 weeks were pooled, because spike-specific TCR depth and breadth did not differ between schedules. Vaccinee samples came from UK trials COV001 and COV002, including a single-blind randomized controlled phase 2/3 trial of AZD1222 (ChAdOx1 nCoV-19) in healthy adults. For TCRbeta chain sequencing, PBMC samples from trial participants were taken at day 0 and at day 28 after the second dose. Material: peripheral blood, obtained 28 days after the second AZD1222 dose. In this chain, TRBV7-8 is recombined with TRBJ1-2; a weak D assignment points to TRBD1 (5 bases agree). The TCR was taken from an adult who received the AZD1222 COVID-19 vaccine. In nucleotide form, the sequence is TGTGCCAGCACCCCGACAGAGTTGGACTATGGCTACACCTTC. It translates to CASTPTELDYGYTF.